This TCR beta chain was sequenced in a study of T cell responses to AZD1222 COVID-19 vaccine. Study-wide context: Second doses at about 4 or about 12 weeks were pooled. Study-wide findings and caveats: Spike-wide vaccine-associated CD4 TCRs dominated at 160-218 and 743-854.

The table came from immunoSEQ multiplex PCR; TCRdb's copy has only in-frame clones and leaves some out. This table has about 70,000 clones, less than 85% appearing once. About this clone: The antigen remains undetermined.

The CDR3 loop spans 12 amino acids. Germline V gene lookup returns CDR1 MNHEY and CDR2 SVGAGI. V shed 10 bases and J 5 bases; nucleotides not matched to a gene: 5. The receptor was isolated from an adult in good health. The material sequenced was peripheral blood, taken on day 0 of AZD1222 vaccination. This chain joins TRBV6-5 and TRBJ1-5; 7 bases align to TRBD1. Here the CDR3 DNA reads TGTGCCACAAGACAGGGATATCAGCCCCAGCATTTT. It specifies CATRQGYQPQHF.